Here is one TCR beta chain with its context. This sample is drawn from a study of PD-L1 blockade in urothelial cancer. Study background: Patients initiated atezolizumab in the mid-2010s at 1,200 mg intravenously every 3 weeks. Of prior chemotherapy regimens, patients had received between 0 and 3. It was at 3 weeks (second dose) and 6 weeks after treatment start that blood was analyzed.

Germline V gene data show CDR1 as LNHDA and CDR2 as SQIVND (reference sequence). V gave up 7 bases and J gave up 11 bases; unmatched junction bases: 11. The CDR3 length is 13 residues. Stated time point: peripheral blood 6 weeks after treatment start. Samples were collected from each patient before treatment and during treatment. Each patient gave between 1 and 8 of them in total. Data came from immunoSEQ multiplex PCR; TCRdb stores just in-frame clones and leaves some out. The repertoire holds over 100,000 clones, less than 95% seen once, with around 4% in the top ten. This TCR was recovered from a man in his sixties with urothelial cancer. Sequenced material: PBMCs, taken around atezolizumab (anti-PD-L1) treatment. The V and J genes are TRBV19 and TRBJ1-5, with 7 bases identical to TRBD1. The CDR3 protein is CASTQQTGSAQHF. The DNA for the CDR3 is TGTGCCAGTACCCAACAGACAGGGTCGGCCCAGCATTTT.